Presented here are 29 T cell receptor beta chains from one specimen sequenced in a study of cytomegalovirus exposure and HLA in healthy donors. PCR used 60 Vbeta primers and 13 Jbeta primers. The protocol was immunoSEQ multiplex PCR, while the TCRdb copy is restricted to in-frame clones and leaves out a portion. The table shows some 190,000 clones, with approximately 86% occurring only once. Sample: PBMCs. Receptors originate from a boy between 2 and 15 years old in good health and CMV-seronegative.

The genes are TRBV7-8 and TRBJ1-1, with TRBD1 identical over 7 bases. V was pared by 2 bases and J by 3 bases, with 6 bases of the junction left unmatched. CDR1 and CDR2 from the germline V gene are SGHVS and FQNEAQ. The CDR3 sequence is 15 residues long. CDR3: CASSLNAGTDTEAFF. The CDR3 region has the DNA TGTGCCAGCAGCTTAAACGCCGGGACAGACACTGAAGCTTTCTTT.

The CDR3 region has the DNA TGTGCCAGCAGTTACATCGGCGGGACGGGTGAGCAGTACTTC. Protein sequence: CASSYIGGTGEQYF. This chain links TRBV6-5 with TRBJ2-7; TRBD2 might be the D (6 bases). The CDR3 totals 14 residues. CDR1 is MNHEY and CDR2 is SVGAGI in the germline V gene. The ends were cut back, 2 bases at V and 7 bases at J, with 15 bases in the middle.

CDR3 residues: CASSWPMLQGTYNEQFF. CDR3 bases: TGTGCCAGCAGTTGGCCCATGTTACAGGGGACCTACAATGAGCAGTTCTTC. The V and J genes are TRBV28 and TRBJ2-1, with 7 bases that match TRBD1. The germline V gene has CDR1 MDHEN and CDR2 SYDVKM. J lost 2 bases, V lost 4 bases, and 11 bases had no gene match. The CDR3 is made up of 17 amino acids.

The genes are TRBV19 and TRBJ2-7; D gene uncertain. Germline V gene data show CDR1 as LNHDA and CDR2 as SQIVND (reference sequence). The CDR3 is 14 residues long. V was cut by 4 bases and J by 2 bases, with 12 bases left in between. CDR3 in DNA: TGTGCCAGTAGTAACCGGGTTTACGCCTACGAGCAGTACTTC. Its protein is CASSNRVYAYEQYF.

DNA for the CDR3: TGTGCCAGCCGTAACCCAACCTCGGACGGACTCAGCTCCTACAATGAGCAGTTCTTC. As protein: CASRNPTSDGLSSYNEQFF. This rearrangement joins TRBV28 to TRBJ2-1, with D possibly being TRBD2 (5 bases). V was pared by 8 bases and J by 0 bases, with 26 bases between. This CDR3 spans 19 amino acids. In germline, CDR1 is MDHEN, CDR2 SYDVKM.

This rearrangement joins TRBV19 to TRBJ1-2, with TRBD1 identical over 7 bases. With V trimmed by 9 bases and J by 5 bases, 9 bases remained unmatched. Germline values: CDR1 LNHDA, CDR2 SQIVND (reference sequence). The CDR3 loop spans 13 amino acids. CDR3 residues: CASSDRVGYGYTF. CDR3 nucleotides: TGTGCCAGCTCAGACAGGGTTGGGTATGGCTACACCTTC. Full variable domain (remainder filled in from reference TRBV19 and TRBJ1-2): DGGITQSPKYLFRKEGQNVTLSCEQNLNHDAMYWYRQDPGQGLRLIYYSQIVNDFQKGDIAEGYSVSREKKESFPLTVTSAQKNPTAFYLCASSDRVGYGYTFGSGTRLTVV.

The chain joins TRBV2 to TRBJ2-3, with 9 bases aligning to TRBD2. V shed 4 bases and J 2 bases; nucleotides not matched to a gene: 4. This CDR3 region has 15 residues. The germline gives CDR1 SNHLY, CDR2 FYNNEI. CDR3 protein: CASSGREGFTDTQYF. CDR3 sequence (DNA): TGTGCCAGCAGTGGGCGGGAGGGGTTCACAGATACGCAGTATTTT.

V and J are TRBV15 and TRBJ1-3; TRBD1 matches at 8 bases. Germline CDR1 and CDR2: LNHNV and YYDKDF (reference sequence). This CDR3 region has 18 residues. J was trimmed by 3 bases and V by 1 base; bases with no gene match: 11. CDR3 protein: CATSRGQGRATIGNTIYF. CDR3 bases: TGTGCCACCAGCAGAGGACAGGGGAGGGCCACGATTGGAAACACCATATATTTT.

In the case of this clone: Compared with germline, one end of the junction differs, possibly owing to a read error. Additional DNA sequences in this sample encode the identical CDR3. The chain carries TRBV2 and TRBJ1-2, with D unclear. The CDR3 has 18 residues. Germline V gene sequence: CDR1 SNHLY, CDR2 FYNNEI. As DNA, the CDR3 is TGTGCCAGCAGTGATAGCTGGGTAAAGGGAGTCCCTTTCTATGGCTACACTTTC. This codes for CASSDSWVKGVPFYGYTF.

V and J are TRBV29-1 and TRBJ2-5, with a tentative D call TRBD1 (6 bases). The CDR3 runs 13 residues. Looked up from germline, CDR1 is SQVTM and CDR2 is ANQGSEA. V lost 3 bases and J lost 2, with 10 bases in between. CDR3 protein: CSVDGQRQETQYF. In nucleotides, the CDR3 is TGCAGCGTTGACGGACAGCGGCAAGAGACCCAGTACTTC.

The V call is TRBV5-1, the J call TRBJ1-4, with 8 bases lining up with TRBD1. Trimming removed 4 bases from V and 8 bases from J; junction bases left unmatched: 4. Germline CDR1 SGHRS, CDR2 YFSETQ. The CDR3 is 13 residues long. CDR3 amino acids: CASSRTGKEKLFF. In DNA, the CDR3 is TGCGCCAGCAGCCGGACAGGGAAGGAAAAACTGTTTTTT.

This clone was recorded once. This sample includes further DNA sequences coding for the same CDR3. The chain is built from TRBV5-1 and TRBJ1-4; the D is unclear. Looked up from germline, CDR1 is SGHRS and CDR2 is YFSETQ. Trimming took off 0 bases at V and 0 bases at J, with 9 bases between the two ends. CDR3 length equals 16 residues. The CDR3 region is CASSLVGGATNEKLFF. The CDR3 DNA reads as TGCGCCAGCAGCTTGGTAGGAGGCGCAACTAATGAAAAACTGTTTTTT. The variable domain in full, with the rest retrieved from reference TRBV5-1 and TRBJ1-4, is KAGVTQTPRYLIKTRGQQVTLSCSPISGHRSVSWYQQTPGQGLQFLFEYFSETQRNKGNFPGRFSGRQFSNSRSEMNVSTLELGDSALYLCASSLVGGATNEKLFFGSGTQLSVL.

The V gene is TRBV7-9, the J gene TRBJ2-1, with 14 bases matching TRBD2. V trimming: 2 bases; J trimming: 7 bases; junction bases outside the gene matches: 10. The CDR3 extends over 18 amino acids. Germline CDR1 is SEHNR and CDR2 is FQNEAQ (reference sequence). The CDR3 here is CASSLPSGTSGGRNEQFF. The DNA for the CDR3 is TGTGCCAGCAGCTTACCTTCAGGGACTAGCGGGGGAAGAAATGAGCAGTTCTTC.

This chain's CDR3 is CASSLWRDETGELFF. The CDR3 DNA sequence: TGTGCCAGCAGCTTATGGCGGGACGAGACCGGGGAGCTGTTTTTT. The gene calls are TRBV7-9 and TRBJ2-2, with D possibly being TRBD2 (6 bases). The germline V gene encodes CDR1 SEHNR and CDR2 FQNEAQ (reference sequence). The CDR3 extends over 15 amino acids. The germline V and J ends were trimmed by 2 bases and 5 bases, with 12 bases remaining between them.

The chain employs TRBV5-1 and TRBJ2-1, with 13 bases aligning to TRBD2. CDR3 length: 16 residues. Germline CDR1 and CDR2: SGHRS and YFSETQ. With V trimmed by 0 bases and J by 8 bases, 5 bases remained unmatched. The CDR3 nucleotides are TGCGCCAGCAGCTTGGGGGGACTAGCGGGAATCTATGAGCAGTTCTTC. Translating gives CASSLGGLAGIYEQFF.

The gene calls are TRBV5-1 and TRBJ2-2, with 9 bases lining up with TRBD1. This CDR3 is built from 15 residues. Trimming at V came to 4 bases and at J to 6 bases, leaving 7 bases not matched to a gene. Germline CDR1 is SGHRS and CDR2 is YFSETQ. CDR3 region: CASSPLGQGAGELFF. CDR3 DNA: TGCGCCAGCAGCCCCCTGGGACAGGGTGCCGGGGAGCTGTTTTTT. Full variable domain (missing parts from reference TRBV5-1 and TRBJ2-2): KAGVTQTPRYLIKTRGQQVTLSCSPISGHRSVSWYQQTPGQGLQFLFEYFSETQRNKGNFPGRFSGRQFSNSRSEMNVSTLELGDSALYLCASSPLGQGAGELFFGEGSRLTVL.

This clone was picked up one time. V gene TRBV19 combines with J gene TRBJ1-5, with D possibly TRBD1 on 5 matching bases. The V and J ends lost 5 bases and 0 bases respectively, with 8 bases between them. CDR3 length: 14 residues. Per germline, CDR1 LNHDA and CDR2 SQIVND (reference sequence). This chain's CDR3 is CASSPDNSNQPQHF. The CDR3 region has the DNA TGTGCCAGTAGTCCGGACAATAGCAATCAGCCCCAGCATTTT.

The chain uses TRBV4-2 and TRBJ1-2; D unclear. CDR3 length: 16 amino acids. The V gene lost 0 bases and the J gene lost 8 bases, with 19 bases spanning the gap. Germline V gene sequence: CDR1 LGHNA, CDR2 YNFKEQ. The CDR3 loop is CASSQDRSQSLGGYTF. Written as DNA, the CDR3 is TGTGCCAGCAGCCAAGATCGGAGTCAGTCCTTAGGCGGCTACACCTTC.

Concerning this clone: One end of the junction is discordant with germline, which a read error may explain. The gene calls are TRBV13 and TRBJ1-2; TRBD1 matches 9 bases. The V gene's germline CDR1 is PRHDT and CDR2 FYEKMQ (reference sequence). This CDR3 spans 16 amino acids. As DNA, the CDR3 is TGTGCCAGCAGCTCCCGGGACAGGGAAGCTCTCTATGGCTGCACCTTC. Translation: CASSSRDREALYGCTF.

V gene TRBV27 combines with J gene TRBJ1-4; 9 nucleotides agree with TRBD1. J gave up 8 bases and V 4 bases, and 11 bases lay outside the gene matches. The CDR3 is 16 amino acids. Germline-derived CDR1 and CDR2 are MNHEY and SMNVEV (reference sequence). The CDR3 is CASSSFPGQGVEKLFF. In nucleotides, the CDR3 is TGTGCCAGCAGTTCCTTCCCGGGACAGGGAGTGGAAAAACTGTTTTTT.

A few counts support this clone. The gene calls are TRBV29-1 and TRBJ2-7; 12 nucleotides agree with TRBD1. There are 14 residues in the CDR3. The germline gives CDR1 SQVTM, CDR2 ANQGSEA. After removal of 4 bases from V and 5 bases from J, the junction contained 6 bases not matched to a gene. CDR3 bases: TGCAGCGTTGGGGACAGGGGGCCCAGTAACGAGCAGTACTTC. As protein: CSVGDRGPSNEQYF.

This clone was recorded only once. This chain connects TRBV21-1 to TRBJ1-2. TRBV21-1 is a pseudogene segment. The CDR3 spans 12 residues. CDR3 region: CASTAASEGYTF. The CDR3 DNA reads TGTGCCAGCACGGCGGCTTCAGAAGGCTACACCTTC.

The chain carries TRBV11-2 and TRBJ2-1, with D hard to call. This CDR3 contains 12 residues. V was trimmed by 7 bases and J by 9 bases, leaving 13 bases between them. Germline-derived CDR1 and CDR2 are SGHAT and FQNNGV. CDR3 sequence reads: CASTHSTIEQFF. CDR3 DNA sequence: TGTGCCAGCACGCACAGTACAATTGAGCAGTTCTTC.

The chain combines TRBV19 with TRBJ2-5, with 7 bases fitting TRBD1. Trimming cost V 3 bases and J 0 bases; bases outside gene matches: 4. Looked up from germline, CDR1 is LNHDA and CDR2 is SQIVND (reference sequence). The CDR3 is 15 residues long. As DNA, the CDR3 is TGTGCCAGTAGTATGACGGGACAGAACCAAGAGACCCAGTACTTC. It translates to CASSMTGQNQETQYF.

V gene TRBV29-1 combines with J gene TRBJ2-3, with 10 nucleotides matching TRBD2. The CDR3 is 15 residues long. CDR1 is SQVTM, CDR2 ANQGSEA, per germline. J gave up 1 base and V 2 bases, and 3 bases lay outside the gene matches. CDR3 sequence reads: CSVELAGVGTDTQYF. The CDR3 DNA is TGCAGCGTTGAACTAGCGGGAGTGGGCACAGATACGCAGTATTTT.

The rearrangement joins TRBV25-1 to TRBJ1-4; D is possibly TRBD1 (5 bases). V was trimmed by 6 bases and J by 6 bases, leaving 20 bases between them. There are 16 residues in the CDR3. Germline V gene sequence: CDR1 MGHDK, CDR2 SYGVNS. The CDR3 here is CASSSRRGRRYEKLFF. In nucleotides, the CDR3 is TGTGCCAGCAGCTCACGGCGGGGACGGAGATATGAAAAACTGTTTTTT.

The chain carries TRBV7-2 and TRBJ2-7; possible D gene TRBD1, 7 bases. The CDR3 is 15 amino acids. Trimming stripped 5 bases from V and 4 bases from J, with 18 bases between. Germline-derived CDR1 and CDR2 are SGHTA and FQGNSA. The DNA for the CDR3 is TGTGCCAGCAGCCGGAGGGGGCAGGGTGGTTACGAGCAGTACTTC. It translates to CASSRRGQGGYEQYF.

This rearrangement joins TRBV2 to TRBJ2-7, with TRBD1 as a possible D gene (5 bases). The V gene lost 3 bases and the J gene lost 6 bases, with 9 bases spanning the gap. CDR3 length: 12 amino acids. Per germline, CDR1 SNHLY and CDR2 FYNNEI. CDR3 DNA: TGTGCCAGCAGTGAGGACAAGTTCGAGCAGTACTTC. Encoded protein: CASSEDKFEQYF.

The chain has TRBV7-9 and TRBJ1-4; 7 bases are a match to TRBD1. In germline, CDR1 is SEHNR, CDR2 FQNEAQ (reference sequence). J was trimmed by 8 bases and V by 5 bases; bases with no gene match: 14. The CDR3 spans 16 residues. The CDR3 DNA reads TGTGCCAGCAGCCCTCCCTTTGGGACAGAGGAAGAAAAACTGTTTTTT. Protein: CASSPPFGTEEEKLFF. Combining the CDR3 with reference TRBV7-9 and TRBJ1-4 gives the whole variable domain DTGVSQNPRHKITKRGQNVTFRCDPISEHNRLYWYRQTLGQGPEFLTYFQNEAQLEKSRLLSDRFSAERPKGSFSTLEIQRTEQGDSAMYLCASSPPFGTEEEKLFFGSGTQLSVL.